The 26 T cell receptor beta chains below come from one sample, sequenced in a study of T cell responses to AZD1222 COVID-19 vaccine. The assay was immunoSEQ multiplex PCR, and TCRdb's table has in-frame clones only and misses some. The data show around 150,000 clones, 90% to 95% seen once. The input for sequencing was peripheral blood, taken on day 0 of MenACWY control vaccination. The receptor set was obtained from an adult in good health.

This clone was picked up a small number of times. The V gene is TRBV29-1, the J gene TRBJ1-2, with D perhaps matching TRBD1 (5 bases). The CDR3 has 16 residues. Trimming cost V 0 bases and J 2 bases, with 16 bases left between them. Germline CDR1 and CDR2: SQVTM and ANQGSEA. The CDR3 bases are TGCAGCGTTGAAGATCTTTCATTGGGGGACAACTATGGCTACACCTTC. Residues: CSVEDLSLGDNYGYTF.

The rearrangement links TRBV5-4 to TRBJ2-5; the match to TRBD1 covers 10 bases. Germline trimming cut 5 bases from V and 4 bases from J; bases unmatched to any gene: 5. Germline CDR1 and CDR2: SGHNT and YYREEE (reference sequence). CDR3 length: 14 residues. CDR3 nucleotides: TGTGCCAGCAGTTTAGACAGGGGGCCAGAGACCCAGTACTTC. It is translated as CASSLDRGPETQYF.

The V call is TRBV12-3 or TRBV12-4, the J call TRBJ1-1; a weak D match, TRBD1 (6 bases). The CDR3 runs 13 residues. V lost 5 bases and J 5 bases, leaving 12 bases between the germline ends. CDR3 DNA: TGTGCCAGCAGTCCCTCAGGGGTAACTGAAGCTTTCTTT. Translated, it gives CASSPSGVTEAFF.

The gene calls are TRBV2 and TRBJ2-1; 10 nucleotides align to TRBD1. CDR3 length equals 14 residues. V was clipped by 1 base and J by 6 bases; unmatched bases: 0. Germline-derived CDR1 and CDR2 are SNHLY and FYNNEI. CDR3 in DNA: TGTGCCAGCAGTGAAGGGGACAGGGGCAATGAGCAGTTCTTC. Translated: CASSEGDRGNEQFF.

This chain links TRBV29-1 with TRBJ2-3; unclear D gene. This CDR3 region has 13 residues. Germline-derived CDR1 and CDR2 are SQVTM and ANQGSEA. The V end lost 2 bases, the J end lost 1 base, and 7 bases lay between the germline ends. The CDR3 nucleotides are TGCAGCGTTGAACCTGTCGGCACAGATACGCAGTATTTT. This sequence encodes CSVEPVGTDTQYF.

In its sample, this clone was seen once. The V call is TRBV7-9, the J call TRBJ2-6; D is possibly TRBD1 (5 bases). Germline values: CDR1 SEHNR, CDR2 FQNEAQ (reference sequence). The CDR3 extends over 16 amino acids. Trimming shortened V by 6 bases and J by 4 bases, and 16 bases separated the two germline ends. In DNA, the CDR3 is TGTGCCAGCAGTTCGACAGCCTCGGCGGGGGCCAACGTCCTGACTTTC. Its protein product is CASSSTASAGANVLTF.

The rearrangement joins TRBV10-3 to TRBJ1-3; D ambiguous. The CDR3 spans 14 residues. The V and J ends lost 5 bases and 0 bases respectively, with 8 bases between them. Looked up from germline, CDR1 is ENHRY and CDR2 is SYGVKD. CDR3 in DNA: TGTGCCATCAGTTCACGGGACTCTGGAAACACCATATATTTT. It is translated as CAISSRDSGNTIYF.

The chain employs TRBV11-3 and TRBJ1-1; the D gene is possibly TRBD1 (5 bases). This CDR3 comprises 15 residues. Germline CDR1 reads SGHNT; CDR2 reads YENEEA. With 4 bases removed from V and 3 bases from J, the gap between germline ends came to 15 bases. CDR3 sequence: CASSSSTGGYTEAFF. The CDR3 coding sequence is TGTGCCAGCAGCTCTTCGACGGGGGGGTACACTGAAGCTTTCTTT.

The chain carries TRBV2 and TRBJ2-1; D is uncertain. CDR3 size: 13 residues. CDR1 and CDR2 from the germline V gene are SNHLY and FYNNEI. Trimming removed 1 base at V and 9 bases at J, with 10 bases between. The DNA for the CDR3 is TGTGCCAGCAGTGAAGTTCTTCTCGGTGAGCAGTTCTTC. The encoded protein is CASSEVLLGEQFF.

This clone was detected only once. The V and J genes are TRBV7-9 and TRBJ2-7, with 7 bases identical to TRBD1. Germline assignment: CDR1 SEHNR and CDR2 FQNEAQ (reference sequence). After removal of 2 bases from V and 4 bases from J, the junction contained 11 bases not matched to a gene. This CDR3 region has 16 residues. This CDR3 is CASSLSSTGIEYEQYF. CDR3 bases: TGTGCCAGCAGCTTAAGCTCGACAGGGATCGAGTACGAGCAGTACTTC.

The chain is built from TRBV10-3 and TRBJ1-6, with 7 bases aligning to TRBD1. Germline CDR1 reads ENHRY; CDR2 reads SYGVKD. The CDR3 spans 15 residues. V lost 2 bases to trimming and J lost 8 bases; unmatched junction nucleotides: 6. This CDR3 is CAISERQGGDSPLHF. The DNA of the CDR3 is TGTGCCATCAGTGAGAGGCAGGGGGGCGATTCACCCCTCCACTTT.

The chain couples TRBV19 to TRBJ1-1, with no clear D. The CDR3 consists of 15 residues. Per germline, CDR1 LNHDA and CDR2 SQIVND (reference sequence). V was cut by 3 bases and J by 0 bases, with 11 bases left in between. The CDR3, as DNA: TGTGCCAGTAGTATGATCGCCCGATTGAACACTGAAGCTTTCTTT. It is translated as CASSMIARLNTEAFF.

The chain carries TRBV25-1 and TRBJ1-4; D gene unclear. This CDR3 spans 15 amino acids. V lost 3 bases and J 2 bases, leaving 10 bases between the germline ends. The germline V gene has CDR1 MGHDK and CDR2 SYGVNS. For the CDR3, the DNA is TGTGCCAGCAGTGACCCCGTTGGGACTAATGAAAAACTGTTTTTT. It yields the protein CASSDPVGTNEKLFF.

The chain recombines TRBV24-1 with TRBJ2-7, with TRBD2 matching over 9 bases. The CDR3 contains 16 residues. V shed 3 bases and J 6 bases; nucleotides not matched to a gene: 11. Germline CDR1 KGHDR, CDR2 SFDVKD. The CDR3 here is CATSDVIAGESGEQYF. The CDR3 DNA reads as TGTGCCACCAGTGATGTGATAGCGGGAGAGTCTGGCGAGCAGTACTTC.

J is TRBJ2-7 and V is TRBV5-1, with 12 positions matching TRBD2. This CDR3 has 12 amino acids. V was pared by 0 bases and J by 11 bases, with 0 bases of the junction left unmatched. The germline gives CDR1 SGHRS, CDR2 YFSETQ. The CDR3 loop is CASSLGTSGEYF. CDR3 DNA: TGCGCCAGCAGCTTGGGGACTAGCGGGGAGTACTTC.

This chain joins TRBV5-4 and TRBJ1-2; TRBD1 aligns across 9 bases. With 5 bases clipped from V and 2 bases from J, the junction kept 7 bases outside the gene matches. The CDR3 loop spans 15 amino acids. CDR1 and CDR2 from the germline V gene are SGHNT and YYREEE (reference sequence). This CDR3 is CASRAGTGKNYGYTF. For the CDR3, the DNA is TGTGCCAGCAGAGCCGGGACAGGGAAAAACTATGGCTACACCTTC.

This chain joins TRBV19 and TRBJ1-2, with a tentative D call TRBD1 (5 bases). The germline V gene has CDR1 LNHDA and CDR2 SQIVND (reference sequence). The CDR3 extends over 15 amino acids. Trimming pared 5 bases from V and 6 bases from J, leaving 19 bases between. CDR3 coding DNA: TGTGCCAGTAGTGTTCGGGACTTCCAAGTTCATGGCTACACCTTC. As protein: CASSVRDFQVHGYTF.

Only one count was recorded for this clone. The V gene is TRBV5-1, the J gene TRBJ2-1, with 12 positions matching TRBD1. The CDR3 has 15 residues. The junction had 7 bases not matched to a gene; V was cut back by 4 bases and J by 8 bases. Germline V lookup: CDR1 SGHRS, CDR2 YFSETQ. The CDR3 protein is CASSPGQGATDEQFF. CDR3 nucleotides: TGCGCCAGCAGCCCGGGACAGGGGGCGACCGATGAGCAGTTCTTC.

This clone was seen a handful of times. V and J are TRBV28 and TRBJ2-7; D call uncertain. This CDR3 has 13 amino acids. V lost 1 base, J lost 2 bases, and 6 bases lay in between. Germline lookup yields CDR1 MDHEN and CDR2 SYDVKM. DNA of the CDR3: TGTGCCAGCAGTTTATCCGGGCCCTACGAGCAGTACTTC. Protein product: CASSLSGPYEQYF.

The chain combines TRBV11-3 with TRBJ1-6; 9 nucleotides line up with TRBD1. This CDR3 spans 16 amino acids. Germline-derived CDR1 and CDR2 are SGHNT and YENEEA. Unmatched junction bases numbered 10, after V lost 5 bases and J lost 8 bases. The CDR3 bases are TGTGCCAGCAGCCCGTCCGCGGGACAGGGATATTCACCCCTCCACTTT. It specifies CASSPSAGQGYSPLHF.

The J gene is TRBJ2-5, the V gene TRBV25-1; the D is unclear. The ends were cut back, 4 bases at V and 8 bases at J, with 5 bases in the middle. This CDR3 region has 10 residues. CDR1 and CDR2 (germline): MGHDK, SYGVNS. The CDR3 nucleotides read TGTGCCAGCAGTGGCCCAACCCAGTACTTC. Amino acids: CASSGPTQYF. The entire variable domain, with the rest obtained from reference TRBV25-1 and TRBJ2-5, is as follows: EADIYQTPRYLVIGTGKKITLECSQTMGHDKMYWYQQDPGMELHLIHYSYGVNSTEKGDLSSESTVSRIRTEHFPLTLESARPSHTSQYLCASSGPTQYFGPGTRLLVL.

The CDR3 spells CASSAPGTANSPLHF. In DNA, the CDR3 is TGTGCCAGCAGTGCCCCCGGGACAGCGAATTCACCCCTCCACTTT. The chain recombines TRBV2 with TRBJ1-6; 7 bases match TRBD1. The CDR3 extends over 15 amino acids. V lost 4 bases to trimming and J lost 7 bases; unmatched junction nucleotides: 7. Germline-derived CDR1 and CDR2 are SNHLY and FYNNEI.

This chain connects TRBV5-1 to TRBJ2-1; 14 bases line up with TRBD2. This CDR3 is 17 amino acids long. J lost 8 bases, V lost 1 base, and 8 bases had no gene match. Germline CDR1 SGHRS, CDR2 YFSETQ. DNA for the CDR3: TGCGCCAGCAGCTTGAAGACTAGCGGGAGGGCCGCCGATGAGCAGTTCTTC. This gives the protein CASSLKTSGRAADEQFF.

The chain has TRBV30 and TRBJ1-2; D remains unclear. The CDR3 is 13 residues long. CDR1 and CDR2 (germline): GTSNPN, SVGIG (reference sequence). Trimming removed 0 bases from V and 8 bases from J, with 13 bases in between. CDR3 sequence reads: CAWSVLAERGYTF. The CDR3 coding sequence is TGTGCCTGGAGTGTACTGGCCGAACGCGGCTACACCTTC.

This chain joins TRBV5-1 and TRBJ2-1; 7 bases agree with TRBD2. CDR1 is SGHRS and CDR2 is YFSETQ in the germline V gene. This CDR3 is 17 amino acids long. The V segment lost 2 bases and the J segment 2 bases; nucleotides outside the gene matches: 10. CDR3 protein: CASSFGWAGEPYNEQFF. Written as DNA, the CDR3 is TGCGCCAGCAGCTTTGGGTGGGCGGGAGAGCCCTACAATGAGCAGTTCTTC.

This clone was observed once. The chain uses TRBV19 and TRBJ2-3, with TRBD2 matching 7 bases. The germline V gene encodes CDR1 LNHDA and CDR2 SQIVND (reference sequence). V lost 3 bases, J lost 8 bases, and 8 bases stayed unmatched. The CDR3 has 14 amino acids. In DNA, the CDR3 is TGTGCCAGTAGTATGGGACTACCTCCAGGTACGCAGTATTTT. This gives the protein CASSMGLPPGTQYF.